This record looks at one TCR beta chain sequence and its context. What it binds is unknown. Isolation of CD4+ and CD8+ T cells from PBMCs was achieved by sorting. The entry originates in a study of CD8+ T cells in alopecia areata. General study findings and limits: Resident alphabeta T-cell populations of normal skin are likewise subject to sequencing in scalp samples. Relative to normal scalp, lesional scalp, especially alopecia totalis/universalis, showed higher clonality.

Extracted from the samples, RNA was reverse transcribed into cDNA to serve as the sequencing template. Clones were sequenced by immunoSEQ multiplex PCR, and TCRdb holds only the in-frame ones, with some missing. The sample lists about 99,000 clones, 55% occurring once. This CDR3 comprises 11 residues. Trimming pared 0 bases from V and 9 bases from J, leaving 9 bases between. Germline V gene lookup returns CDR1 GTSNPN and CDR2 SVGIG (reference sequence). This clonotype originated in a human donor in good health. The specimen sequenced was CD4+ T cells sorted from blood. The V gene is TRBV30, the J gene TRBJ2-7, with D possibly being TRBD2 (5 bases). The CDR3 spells CAWSVGAGQYF. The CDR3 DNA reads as TGTGCCTGGAGTGTAGGTGCGGGGCAGTACTTC.